This T cell receptor (beta chain) was sequenced for a study of cytomegalovirus exposure and HLA in healthy donors. The study, taken as a whole, reports: In a later analysis, TCR beta V- and J-gene trimming was associated with a missense DCLRE1C variant. In an earlier analysis, most TCR beta V segments were productive about 87% or about 30% of the time. Whilst most TCR sequences proved rare, a subset of public TCRs occurred across many donors.

With respect to this clone: The antigen remains unidentified. The limits of the CDR3 on the DNA are not certain, so only TCRdb's listed CDR3 is given.

Germline CDR1 and CDR2: SQVTM and ANQGSEA. The CDR3 comprises 12 residues, both ends counted. Primers for the PCR totalled 60 Vbeta and 13 Jbeta. The data were produced by immunoSEQ multiplex PCR, yet TCRdb's version contains in-frame clones alone and is incomplete. The sample has some 200,000 clones; over 65% are singletons. This chain joins TRBV29-1 and TRBJ1-2; the tabulated D call, TRBD1, remains unverified against the DNA. The specimen was PBMCs. The sequence was obtained from a man aged 40-49 years in good health and CMV-seronegative. CDR3 in amino acids: CSVGSGAVRGTF.